The 11 T cell receptor beta chains below were found in one sample sequenced in a study of T-cell memory formation after mild COVID-19. TCRdb re-called the 5' RACE reads with MiXCR, one entry per CDR3 protein. The sample carries over 150,000 distinct CDR3 sequences, around 20% recorded once. Sequenced sample: PBMCs or a T cell subset sorted from them (not recorded which). All receptors derive from a man in his late teens or twenties who had mild COVID-19 (a few samples of this study predate the infection). Cell type and time point are not known.

This clonotype was observed at least ten times. This chain connects TRBV7-2 to TRBJ1-2, with TRBD1 identical over 8 bases. The CDR3 sequence is 13 residues long. V lost 3 bases to trimming and J lost 6 bases; unmatched junction nucleotides: 3. Germline V gene sequence: CDR1 SGHTA, CDR2 FQGNSA. The CDR3 nucleotides are TGTGCCAGCAGCTTCGGACAGGGCCATGGCTACACCTTC. Translating it yields CASSFGQGHGYTF.

The table lists this clonotype with a few counts. The CDR3 nucleotides are TGTGCCAGCAGCACTCCCCCGGGACGGGTGGGGGCTTCGCGGGAAAAACTGTTTTTT. Amino acids: CASSTPPGRVGASREKLFF. The chain links TRBV5-6 to TRBJ1-4, with D possibly TRBD1 on 6 matching bases. The CDR3 extends over 19 amino acids. Germline V gene lookup returns CDR1 SGHDT and CDR2 YYEEEE. The V end was cut by 4 bases, the J end by 8 bases, with 30 bases between.

This clonotype has a handful of counts. V usage is TRBV23-1 and J usage is TRBJ1-5; D remains ambiguous. TRBV23-1 is labeled an ORF, and its function is uncertain. There are 16 residues in the CDR3. Trimming shortened V by 1 base and J by 1 base, and 11 bases separated the two germline ends. The CDR3 sequence is CASSQFGHRSNQPQHF. CDR3 nucleotide sequence: TGCGCCAGCAGTCAATTCGGGCACCGGAGCAATCAGCCCCAGCATTTT.

This chain uses TRBV10-3 with TRBJ2-7; D may be TRBD2 (6 bases). Germline V gene sequence: CDR1 ENHRY, CDR2 SYGVKD. The V and J ends lost 10 bases and 3 bases respectively, with 16 bases between them. The length of the CDR3 is 13 residues. CDR3 sequence reads: CATSREVSYEQYV. The CDR3 DNA reads as TGTGCCACTTCAAGGGAGGTGAGCTACGAGCAGTACGTC.

The chain is built from TRBV9 and TRBJ2-3, with TRBD1 as a possible D gene (6 bases). V lost 0 bases to trimming and J lost 5 bases, with 10 bases between them. The CDR3 has 14 amino acids. From germline, CDR1 is SGDLS and CDR2 YYNGEE. CDR3 nucleotide sequence: TGTGCCAGCAGCGTAGGAGGACAGCAAGATACGCAGTATTTT. This gives the protein CASSVGGQQDTQYF.

The J gene is TRBJ2-3, the V gene TRBV12-3 or TRBV12-4, with a weak D call TRBD2 (5 bases). V was cut by 3 bases and J by 8 bases, with 18 bases left in between. This CDR3 contains 15 residues. DNA of the CDR3: TGTGCCAGCAGTTTGCTCACGGGTTCCGCGGGTACGCAGTATTTT. Amino acid sequence: CASSLLTGSAGTQYF.

The chain is built from TRBV18 and TRBJ1-1; D uncertain. The germline V gene encodes CDR1 KGHSH and CDR2 LQKENI. V lost 6 bases to trimming and J lost 8 bases, with 16 bases between them. The CDR3 runs to 13 residues. DNA of the CDR3: TGTGCCAGCTCGCCCACACACGATGCAGAAGCTTTCTTT. It is translated as CASSPTHDAEAFF.

The chain links TRBV20-1 to TRBJ2-7; no clear D. Germline V CDR1 and CDR2: DFQATT, SNEGSKA (reference sequence). Trimming took off 1 base at V and 6 bases at J, with 13 bases between the two ends. This CDR3 has 13 amino acids. In DNA, the CDR3 is TGCAGTGCTAGAGCCACTCTACCTGGCGAGCAGTACTTC. It yields the protein CSARATLPGEQYF.

The chain carries TRBV28 and TRBJ2-1; 7 bases fit TRBD2. The CDR3 totals 14 residues. The junction had 6 bases not matched to a gene; V was cut back by 2 bases and J by 8 bases. CDR1 and CDR2 from the germline V gene are MDHEN and SYDVKM. This chain's CDR3 is CASSLRGGRDEQFF. The CDR3 DNA follows: TGTGCCAGCAGTTTACGGGGTGGGAGGGATGAGCAGTTCTTC.

This sequence joins TRBV18 and TRBJ2-7; perhaps D is TRBD1 or TRBD2 (5 bases each). CDR1 is KGHSH and CDR2 is LQKENI in the germline V gene. The germline V and J ends were trimmed by 1 base and 2 bases, with 6 bases remaining between them. CDR3 size: 13 residues. The CDR3 nucleotides are TGTGCCAGCTCACCACGGGACGCCTACGAGCAGTACTTC. Encoded protein: CASSPRDAYEQYF.

The rearrangement uses TRBV5-6 and TRBJ1-2, with D unclear. This CDR3 has 13 residues. Trimming stripped 4 bases from V and 6 bases from J, with 13 bases between. The germline CDR1 and CDR2 sequences are SGHDT and YYEEEE. CDR3 coding DNA: TGTGCCAGCAGCCCGGACCCAGGAAATGGCTACACCTTC. Residues: CASSPDPGNGYTF.